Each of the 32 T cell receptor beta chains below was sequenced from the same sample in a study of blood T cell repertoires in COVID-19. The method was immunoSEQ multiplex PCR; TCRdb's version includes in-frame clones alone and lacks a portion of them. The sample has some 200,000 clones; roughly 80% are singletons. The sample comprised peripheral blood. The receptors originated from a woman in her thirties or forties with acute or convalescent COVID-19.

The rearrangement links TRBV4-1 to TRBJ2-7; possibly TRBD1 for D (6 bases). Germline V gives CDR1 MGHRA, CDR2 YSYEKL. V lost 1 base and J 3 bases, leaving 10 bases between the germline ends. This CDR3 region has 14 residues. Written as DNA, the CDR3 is TGCGCCAGCAGCCAAGGGACAGTGAACTACGAGCAGTACTTC. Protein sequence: CASSQGTVNYEQYF.

CDR3 DNA: TGTGCCAGCAGTGAATTAGGGGCAGGGGTTGAAAATTCACCCCTCCACTTT. Translated: CASSELGAGVENSPLHF. This sequence joins TRBV6-1 and TRBJ1-6; tentatively, D is TRBD1 (6 bases). In germline, CDR1 is MNHNS, CDR2 SASEGT. The CDR3 runs 17 residues. The V end was cut by 2 bases, the J end by 7 bases, with 18 bases between.

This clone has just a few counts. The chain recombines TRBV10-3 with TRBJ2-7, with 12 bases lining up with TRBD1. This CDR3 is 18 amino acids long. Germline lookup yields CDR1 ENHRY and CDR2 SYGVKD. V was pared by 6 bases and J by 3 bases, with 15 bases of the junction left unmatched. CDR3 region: CAISGDRGPTERVYEQYF. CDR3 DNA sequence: TGTGCCATCAGCGGGGACAGGGGGCCTACTGAGCGGGTCTACGAGCAGTACTTC.

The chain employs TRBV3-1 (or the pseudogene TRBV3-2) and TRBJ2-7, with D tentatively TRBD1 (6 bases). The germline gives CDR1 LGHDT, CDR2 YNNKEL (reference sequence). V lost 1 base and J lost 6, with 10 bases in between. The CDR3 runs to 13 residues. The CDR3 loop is CASSQGSRGEQYF. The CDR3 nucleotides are TGTGCCAGCAGCCAAGGCAGCAGGGGCGAGCAGTACTTC.

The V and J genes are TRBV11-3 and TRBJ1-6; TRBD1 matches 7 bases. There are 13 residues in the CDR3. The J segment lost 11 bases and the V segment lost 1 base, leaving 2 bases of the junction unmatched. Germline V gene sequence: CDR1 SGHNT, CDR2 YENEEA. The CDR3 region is CASSLVTGAPLHF. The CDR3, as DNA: TGTGCCAGCAGCTTAGTTACAGGGGCACCCCTCCACTTT.

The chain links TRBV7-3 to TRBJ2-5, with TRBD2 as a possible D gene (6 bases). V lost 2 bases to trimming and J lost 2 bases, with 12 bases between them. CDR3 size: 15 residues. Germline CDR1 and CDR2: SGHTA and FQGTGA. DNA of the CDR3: TGTGCCAGCAGCTTAGTCGGCGGGATACAAGAGACCCAGTACTTC. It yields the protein CASSLVGGIQETQYF. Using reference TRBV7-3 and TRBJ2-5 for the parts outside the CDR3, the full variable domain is GAGVSQTPSNKVTEKGKYVELRCDPISGHTALYWYRQSLGQGPEFLIYFQGTGAADDSGLPNDRFFAVRPEGSVSTLKIQRTERGDSAVYLCASSLVGGIQETQYFGPGTRLLVL.

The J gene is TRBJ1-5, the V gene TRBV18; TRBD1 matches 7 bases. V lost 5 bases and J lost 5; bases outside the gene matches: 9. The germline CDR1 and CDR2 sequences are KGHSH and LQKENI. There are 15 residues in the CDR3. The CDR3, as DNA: TGTGCCAGCTCATCTTCGGGACAGCATCATCAGCCCCAGCATTTT. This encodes CASSSSGQHHQPQHF.

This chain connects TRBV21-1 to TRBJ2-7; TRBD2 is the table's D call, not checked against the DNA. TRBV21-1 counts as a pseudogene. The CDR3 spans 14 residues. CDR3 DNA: TGTGCCAGCAGCAAAGACCCGGCTCCCGGGGAGCAGTACTTC. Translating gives CASSKDPAPGEQYF.

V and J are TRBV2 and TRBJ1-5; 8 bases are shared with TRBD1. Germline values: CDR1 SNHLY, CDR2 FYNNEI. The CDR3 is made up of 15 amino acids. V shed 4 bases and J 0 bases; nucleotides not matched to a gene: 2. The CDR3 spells CASSGQGISNQPQHF. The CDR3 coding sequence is TGTGCCAGCAGTGGACAGGGGATTAGCAATCAGCCCCAGCATTTT.

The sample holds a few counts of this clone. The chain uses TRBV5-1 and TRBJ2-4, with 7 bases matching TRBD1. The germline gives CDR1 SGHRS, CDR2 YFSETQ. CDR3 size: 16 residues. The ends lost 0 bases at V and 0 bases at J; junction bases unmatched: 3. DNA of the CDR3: TGCGCCAGCAGCTTGGAAGGGGGCCTAGCCAAAAACATTCAGTACTTC. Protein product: CASSLEGGLAKNIQYF.

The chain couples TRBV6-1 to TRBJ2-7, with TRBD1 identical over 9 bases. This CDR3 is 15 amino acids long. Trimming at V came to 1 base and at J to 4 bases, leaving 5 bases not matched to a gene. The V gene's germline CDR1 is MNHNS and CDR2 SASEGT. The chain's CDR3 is CASSEEGQGSYEQYF. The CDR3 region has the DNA TGTGCCAGCAGTGAAGAGGGACAGGGATCTTACGAGCAGTACTTC.

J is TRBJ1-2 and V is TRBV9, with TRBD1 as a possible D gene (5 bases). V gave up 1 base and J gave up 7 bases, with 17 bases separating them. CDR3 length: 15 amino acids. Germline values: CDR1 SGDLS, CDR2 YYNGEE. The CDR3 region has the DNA TGTGCCAGCAGCGTAATGGGCAGCCCCCAGGGTGGCTACACCTTC. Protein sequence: CASSVMGSPQGGYTF.

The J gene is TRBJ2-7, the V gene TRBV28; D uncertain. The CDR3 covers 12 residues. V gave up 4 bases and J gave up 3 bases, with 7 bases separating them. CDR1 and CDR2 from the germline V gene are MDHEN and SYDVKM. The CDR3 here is CASSSQVYEQYF. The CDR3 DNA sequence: TGTGCCAGCAGTTCCCAGGTCTACGAGCAGTACTTC.

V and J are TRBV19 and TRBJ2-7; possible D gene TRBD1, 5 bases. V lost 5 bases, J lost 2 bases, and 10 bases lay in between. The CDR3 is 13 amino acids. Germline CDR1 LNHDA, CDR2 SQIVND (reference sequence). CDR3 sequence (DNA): TGTGCCAGTAGTTACGACAGCGCCTACGAGCAGTACTTC. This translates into CASSYDSAYEQYF.

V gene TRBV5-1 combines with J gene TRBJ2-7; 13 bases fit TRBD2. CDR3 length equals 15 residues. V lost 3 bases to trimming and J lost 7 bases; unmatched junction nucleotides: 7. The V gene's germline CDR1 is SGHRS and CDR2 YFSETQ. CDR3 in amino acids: CASSSPGLAGKEQYF. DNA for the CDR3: TGCGCCAGCAGCTCTCCGGGACTAGCGGGAAAGGAGCAGTACTTC.

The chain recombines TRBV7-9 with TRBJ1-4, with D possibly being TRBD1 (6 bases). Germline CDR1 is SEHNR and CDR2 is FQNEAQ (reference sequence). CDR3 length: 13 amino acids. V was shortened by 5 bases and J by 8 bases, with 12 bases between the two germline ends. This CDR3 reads CASSIGTYEKLFF. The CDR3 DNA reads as TGTGCCAGCAGCATCGGGACATACGAAAAACTGTTTTTT.

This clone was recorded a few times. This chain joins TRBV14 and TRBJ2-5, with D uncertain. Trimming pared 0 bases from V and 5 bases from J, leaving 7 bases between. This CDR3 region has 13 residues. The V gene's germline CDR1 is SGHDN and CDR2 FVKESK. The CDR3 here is CASSQEQLETQYF. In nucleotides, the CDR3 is TGTGCCAGCAGCCAAGAACAGCTCGAGACCCAGTACTTC.

The CDR3 protein is CASSFWDSQETQYF. CDR3 in DNA: TGTGCCAGCAGCTTTTGGGACAGCCAAGAGACCCAGTACTTC. The V call is TRBV5-6, the J call TRBJ2-5; 7 bases fit TRBD1. The trim removed 2 bases at V and 1 base at J, leaving 2 bases unmatched. This CDR3 has 14 residues. The germline CDR1 and CDR2 sequences are SGHDT and YYEEEE.

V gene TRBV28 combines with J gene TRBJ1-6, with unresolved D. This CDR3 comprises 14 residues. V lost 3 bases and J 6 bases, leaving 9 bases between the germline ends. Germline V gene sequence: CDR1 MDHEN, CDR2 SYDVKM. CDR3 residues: CASSFPGSNSPLHF. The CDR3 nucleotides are TGTGCCAGCAGTTTCCCGGGGAGTAATTCACCCCTCCACTTT.

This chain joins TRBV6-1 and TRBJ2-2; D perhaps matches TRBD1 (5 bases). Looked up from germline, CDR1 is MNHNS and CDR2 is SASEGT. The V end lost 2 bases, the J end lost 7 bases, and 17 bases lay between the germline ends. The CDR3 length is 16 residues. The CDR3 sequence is CASSERAAPRDGELFF. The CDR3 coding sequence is TGTGCCAGCAGTGAAAGGGCAGCCCCCAGGGACGGGGAGCTGTTTTTT.

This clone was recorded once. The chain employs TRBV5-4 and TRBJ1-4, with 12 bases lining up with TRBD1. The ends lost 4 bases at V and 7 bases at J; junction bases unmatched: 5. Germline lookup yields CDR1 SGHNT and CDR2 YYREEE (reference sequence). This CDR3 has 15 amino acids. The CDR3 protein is CASSTGTGGFEKLFF. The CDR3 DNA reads TGTGCCAGCAGCACGGGGACAGGGGGCTTTGAAAAACTGTTTTTT.

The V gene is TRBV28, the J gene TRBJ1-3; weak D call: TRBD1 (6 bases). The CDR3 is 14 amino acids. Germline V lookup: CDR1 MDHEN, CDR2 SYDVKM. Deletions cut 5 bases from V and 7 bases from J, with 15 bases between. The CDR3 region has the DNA TGTGCCAGCAGTCCCAGGGGACCCCGCAACACCATATATTTT. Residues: CASSPRGPRNTIYF. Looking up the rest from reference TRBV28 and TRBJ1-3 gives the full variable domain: DVKVTQSSRYLVKRTGEKVFLECVQDMDHENMFWYRQDPGLGLRLIYFSYDVKMKEKGDIPEGYSVSREKKERFSLILESASTNQTSMYLCASSPRGPRNTIYFGEGSWLTVV.

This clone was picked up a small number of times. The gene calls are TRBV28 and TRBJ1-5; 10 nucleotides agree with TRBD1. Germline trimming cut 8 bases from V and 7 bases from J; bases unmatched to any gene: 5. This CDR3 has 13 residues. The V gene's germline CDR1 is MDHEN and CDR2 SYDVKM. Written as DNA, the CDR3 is TGTGCCAGCTGGACAGGGGGTAGGCAGCCCCAGCATTTT. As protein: CASWTGGRQPQHF.

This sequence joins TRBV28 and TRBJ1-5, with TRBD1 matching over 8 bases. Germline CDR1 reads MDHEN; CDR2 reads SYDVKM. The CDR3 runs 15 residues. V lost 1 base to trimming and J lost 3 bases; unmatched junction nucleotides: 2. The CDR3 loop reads CASSLSGGTNQPQHF. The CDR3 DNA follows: TGTGCCAGCAGTTTATCAGGGGGCACCAATCAGCCCCAGCATTTT.

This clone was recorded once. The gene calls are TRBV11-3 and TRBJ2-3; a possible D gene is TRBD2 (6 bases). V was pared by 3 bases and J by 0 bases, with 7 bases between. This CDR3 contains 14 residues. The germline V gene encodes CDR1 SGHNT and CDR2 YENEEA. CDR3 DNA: TGTGCCAGCAGCTTGAGCGGGAGCACAGATACGCAGTATTTT. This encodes CASSLSGSTDTQYF.

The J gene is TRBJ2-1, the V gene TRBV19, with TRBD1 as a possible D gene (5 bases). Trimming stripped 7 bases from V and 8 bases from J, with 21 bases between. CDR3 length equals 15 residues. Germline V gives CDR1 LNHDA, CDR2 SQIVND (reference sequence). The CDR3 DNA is TGTGCCAGTACCAAGTTGGGCGCAGGGAAACATGAGCAGTTCTTC. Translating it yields CASTKLGAGKHEQFF.

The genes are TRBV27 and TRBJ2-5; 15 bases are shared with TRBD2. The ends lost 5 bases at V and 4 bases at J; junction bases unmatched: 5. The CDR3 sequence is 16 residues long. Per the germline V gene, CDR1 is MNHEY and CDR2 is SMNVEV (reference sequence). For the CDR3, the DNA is TGTGCCAGCAGTCCCCGGACTAGCGGGAGGGGAGAGACCCAGTACTTC. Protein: CASSPRTSGRGETQYF.

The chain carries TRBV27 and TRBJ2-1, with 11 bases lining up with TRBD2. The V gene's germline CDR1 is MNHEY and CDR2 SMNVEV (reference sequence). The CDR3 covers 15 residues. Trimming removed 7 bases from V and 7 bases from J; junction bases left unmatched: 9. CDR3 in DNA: TGTGCCAGCAATGAACGGGCTAGCGGGAGGAATGAGCAGTTCTTC. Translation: CASNERASGRNEQFF.

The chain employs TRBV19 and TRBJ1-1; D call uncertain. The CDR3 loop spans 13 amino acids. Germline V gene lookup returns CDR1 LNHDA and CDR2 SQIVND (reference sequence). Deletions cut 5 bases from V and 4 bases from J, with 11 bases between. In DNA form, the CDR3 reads TGTGCCAGTAGTGAGGCGGTCCCCACTGAAGCTTTCTTT. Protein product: CASSEAVPTEAFF.

The DNA for the CDR3 is TGTGCCAGCAGTTTTATAGCGGGAGGGGAAGAGCAGTACTTC. As protein: CASSFIAGGEEQYF. The rearrangement joins TRBV28 to TRBJ2-7, with 11 bases lining up with TRBD2. J was trimmed by 7 bases and V by 3 bases; bases with no gene match: 5. The CDR3 contains 14 residues. From germline, CDR1 is MDHEN and CDR2 SYDVKM. Based on the CDR3 plus reference TRBV28 and TRBJ2-7, the full variable domain is DVKVTQSSRYLVKRTGEKVFLECVQDMDHENMFWYRQDPGLGLRLIYFSYDVKMKEKGDIPEGYSVSREKKERFSLILESASTNQTSMYLCASSFIAGGEEQYFGPGTRLTVT.

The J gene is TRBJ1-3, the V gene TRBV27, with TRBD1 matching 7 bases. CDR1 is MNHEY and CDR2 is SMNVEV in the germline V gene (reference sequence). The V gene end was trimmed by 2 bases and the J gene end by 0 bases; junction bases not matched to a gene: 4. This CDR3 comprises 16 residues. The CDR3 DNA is TGTGCCAGCAGTTTAAAGGGGGCGAACTCTGGAAACACCATATATTTT. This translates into CASSLKGANSGNTIYF.

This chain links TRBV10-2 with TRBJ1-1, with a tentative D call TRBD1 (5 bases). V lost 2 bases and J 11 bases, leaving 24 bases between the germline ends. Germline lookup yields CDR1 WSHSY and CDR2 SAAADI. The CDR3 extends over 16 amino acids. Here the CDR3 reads CASSEASRRGGINAFF. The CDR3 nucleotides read TGCGCCAGCAGTGAGGCTTCTCGGAGGGGAGGAATAAATGCTTTCTTT.